This paragraph covers one T cell receptor (beta chain) sequence. As yet, its antigen is unknown. V lost 3 bases to trimming and J lost 8 bases; unmatched junction nucleotides: 4. CDR3 length equals 14 residues. Germline V CDR1 and CDR2: ENHRY, SYGVKD. Stated treatment: over 15 received Ad26.COV2.S at low or high dose, single or two shots; roughly 5 received placebo; per-sample allocation not given. Material that was analyzed had been drawn on day 63 after the first vaccine or placebo injection. Participants' vaccine, an Ad26 vector, delivered Wuhan-strain SARS-CoV-2 spike. Profiling relied on immunoSEQ multiplex PCR, and the TCRdb table lists in-frame clones only, not all of them. There are 350,000 to 450,000 clones in the sample; 80% to 90% occur only once, and approximately 3.5% lies in the top ten. The sample originates from a study of Ad26.COV2.S vaccination and SARS-CoV-2 variants. Study background: Ad26.COV2.S arm of COV1001 included the donor.

Study-wide points: Vaccine and placebo recipients had comparable breadth of non-spike TCRs.

The specimen comprised peripheral blood, sampled in a trial of Ad26.COV2.S vaccine versus placebo. The chain is built from TRBV10-3 and TRBJ2-1; 10 bases agree with TRBD1. The clonotype comes from a person aged 18 to 59 who received the Ad26.COV2.S COVID-19 vaccine or a placebo. CDR3 protein: CAISDRDRGHEQFF. CDR3 nucleotide sequence: TGTGCCATCAGTGATCGTGACAGGGGGCATGAGCAGTTCTTC.